This record concerns one TCR beta chain sequence. Its target antigen remains unknown. No qualities accompany the bases; no much larger clone lies one base away. This entry comes from a study of cytomegalovirus exposure and HLA in healthy donors (dated by TCRdb to about 2017). For the study in its entirety: An earlier analysis of under 600 of the donors reported approximately 300 Gb of sequence data and around 110 million unique TCR beta sequences from about 200 million T cells. An early release covering more than 500 HLA-typed donors comprised about 290 gigabases of sequencing data and some 79 million unique TCR sequences. Of the 300 to 500 genotyped donors, 70% to 90% were placed in the genetic ancestry cluster associated with self-reported Caucasian donors. The study was designed to test whether signatures of past pathogen exposure could be identified by cataloging public T cell receptors. The study used immunosequencing to profile the T cell repertoires of some 600 subjects and linked those repertoires to cytomegalovirus serostatus. In addition to the first cohort of roughly 670 subjects, a separate validation cohort of 100 to 150 different subjects was used. High-throughput TCR immunosequencing, statistical association of individual TCRs with disease status, and machine learning were combined to predict cytomegalovirus infection status. A later analysis re-examined previously published TCR beta repertoires from more than 650 donors and added high-resolution HLA genotyping to investigate patterns of TCR occurrence. In the later analysis, no new phenotypic data were used to find candidate immune exposures; instead, reliance was placed on TCR beta sequences and their occurrence across donors. In an earlier analysis of 500 to 650 of the donors, high-throughput TCR beta sequencing was used to judge whether each TCR beta V gene segment behaved as functional or pseudogenic. Donor age, sex, ethnicity and CMV serostatus were compiled together with the repertoire data. A later genetic analysis used genome-wide SNP genotypes for about 60% of the roughly 700 donors, treating that subset as a discovery cohort. All discovery cohort repertoires had been generated on a single sequencing platform. Both class I and class II loci were covered by HLA typing, at four-digit resolution. The number of donors typed differed by locus, with about 629-640 for A, B, C, DRB1 and DQB1, roughly 520 for DQA1, about 610 for DPA1, and some 470 for DPB1. Because of strong linkage in the cohort, a handful of DR-DQ haplotypes were treated as single units for association and clustering. Across about 380 genotyped donors of the cohort, an average of approximately 200,000 unique TCR beta nucleotide sequences per donor were sequenced, and approximately 17% of those sequences were non-productive. What the study reported, not specific to this receptor: The 87-base-pair reads could not distinguish some IMGT-functional V segments, including TRBV6-2 and TRBV6-3, so those segments were excluded. At a false discovery rate of 0.05, a later analysis linked 16,951 TCR beta sequences to specific HLA alleles. A further reported finding was that TCR beta sequences accurately predicted the HLA-A and HLA-B alleles for most subjects in the first cohort. Because counts were too low, seventeen rarely observed V segments, including chromosome 9 orphons, were excluded from the earlier analysis of around 640 of the donors. A total of some 180 TCR beta chains were listed by the study as associated with cytomegalovirus. When HLA alleles, especially DR and DQ, strongly co-occurred, attributing TCR associations to individual alleles was difficult. Only TCR beta chains were sequenced in this cohort, and the absence of alpha or paired-chain data limited detectable features. A cluster of highly shared sequence variants was judged likely to be a technical artifact of the sequencing pipeline. Roughly uniform sequencing depth across donors was assumed in presence/absence analyses, although this assumption may not hold. In an earlier analysis of 587 of the donors, most TCR beta V segments appeared in productive rearrangements about 90% or about 30% of the time, broadly matching IMGT annotations. An association between a missense DCLRE1C variant and V-gene and J-gene trimming of TCR beta chains was found in a later genetic analysis and replicated in an independent cohort. A later genetic analysis reported fewer N-insertions in productive TCRs among donors in an Asian-associated ancestry cluster than the roughly 690-donor mean. A later analysis found that TCR association rates varied across HLA loci, with DRB1 alleles showing the most associated TCRs and HLA-C alleles the fewest. The classifier was reported to diagnose cytomegalovirus status with high specificity and sensitivity in both the original and validation cohorts. Compared with equally common non-associated chains, HLA-associated TCR beta chains in a later analysis were more clonally expanded and had lower generation probabilities. Most TCR sequences were observed very rarely across donors, whereas some public TCRs were present in many individuals. In a later analysis, most CMV-associated TCR beta chains were found to appear HLA-restricted, with HLA associations seemingly driven largely by CMV exposure. Because HLA typing was missing for some donors at each locus, association tests included only the typed subset. In a later analysis, several top co-occurrence clusters were reported to appear linked to parvovirus B19, influenza, CMV and Epstein-Barr virus. The only immune exposure information available for the cohort was CMV serostatus. The authors suggested that the approach could potentially be generalized to other disease states and immunological phenotypes. In vitro tests confirmed that a few of the cytomegalovirus-associated TCR beta chains recognize cytomegalovirus antigens. Correlated functional status among segregating V segments might be attributable to linkage disequilibrium, but an unknown experimental factor could not be ruled out.

Libraries were prepared through the immunoSEQ multiplex PCR assay. A mixture of 60 forward primers for TCR Vbeta segments and 13 reverse primers for TCR Jbeta segments was used in the multiplex PCR. Amplification of the CDR3 region of rearranged TCR beta genes was performed with a multiplex PCR assay on genomic DNA. On the Illumina HiSeq System, the amplified TCR beta libraries were sequenced as 87-base-pair reads. The authors' analysis ran thus. A later analysis counted tens of millions of unique TCR beta chains across the 666 repertoires, and around 9.9 million of these chains were shared by at least two donors. Raw reads were error-corrected and collapsed into unique sequences by a nearest-neighbor algorithm in which closely related sequences were merged to remove PCR and sequencing errors. To assign V, D and J gene segments, CDR3 sequences were aligned to IMGT reference sequences. For a sequence to be retained, a match of at least six nucleotides was required to both a V gene segment and a J gene segment. Rearrangements were classified as productive when the CDR3 lacked stop codons and remained in frame with V and J, and all other rearrangements were classified as non-productive. Following IMGT convention, CDR3 was defined as the stretch from the second conserved V-encoded cysteine up to the conserved J-encoded phenylalanine. In an earlier analysis of around 600 of the donors, sequences lacking an unambiguous match to a single V gene segment were excluded. In an earlier analysis of several hundred of the donors, a V segment was called functional when productive rearrangements were above 56.7%, and segregating when the standard deviation between donors exceeded 5%. To diagnose cytomegalovirus status from the catalog of TCR beta chain sequences, a statistical classification framework was built. V and J gene assignment, in a later analysis, came from comparing TCR nucleotide sequences with IMGT/GENE-DB human TR gene sequences. A later analysis assigned CDR3 sequences and most-parsimonious VDJ recombination scenarios with the TCRdist pipeline. In a later analysis, every TCR beta chain was defined by the combination of its CDR3 amino acid sequence and its V-gene family, and reads without a unique V-gene family were dropped. As a way to deal with suspected cross-contamination and a sequencing artifact, a later analysis dropped hundreds of nucleotide sequences that were highly shared and had low generation probability. In a later analysis, a clonal expansion index was calculated for each public chain from normalized within-repertoire ranks of inferred template counts. In a later analysis, generation probabilities were computed with a VDJ recombination model fitted to out-of-frame rearrangements, and the resulting probabilities were checked against IGoR. In a later analysis, TCR-TCR, TCR-HLA and TCR-CMV co-occurrence was scored with hypergeometric tests, and a repertoire-size bias correction was applied to TCR pairs. To estimate false discovery rates, a later analysis permuted the HLA or CMV assignments 20 times. In a later analysis, co-occurring TCRs were grouped using DBSCAN, and TCRdist sequence similarity was added for clustering within HLA-allele-positive subsets. Repertoires with fewer than 30,000 or more than 120,000 public chains were left out of co-occurrence clustering, as were about five repertoires with anomalous nucleotide sharing. What TCRdb holds here is the immuneACCESS table cut down to in-frame rearrangements. Part of the clones is not present; checked against another copy, under half of the missing clones reflect an unresolved V gene, and the others are unexplained. Clone size and the V and J calls come from that table; the DNA yielded D and trimming. This sample is represented by around 210,000 clones; roughly 78% of them were singletons. Around 0.45% of the sample rests with the top ten.

The cohort consisted of 670 or so healthy bone marrow donors. At the time of sampling, all cohort members were nominally healthy, though unrecorded immune exposures were likely present. The donor was CMV seronegative and was included in the group of hundreds of seronegative cohort members. A peripheral blood sample was collected from each donor, and TCR beta sequencing was performed on peripheral blood mononuclear cells. Genomic DNA was extracted from the blood cell samples with the Qiagen DNeasy Blood Extraction Kit. CDR3 length: 15 amino acids, cysteine to phenylalanine. CDR3 DNA is the only sequence kept; it has 45 bases, read in frame from the first base.

The clonotype comes from a boy younger than 18 in good health and CMV-seronegative. Material for sequencing was PBMCs. The chain employs TRBV21-1 and TRBJ2-7; the D segment call TRBD1 is taken from the table without a DNA check. TRBV21-1 is given as a pseudogene. The sequenced DNA is TGTGCCAGCAGCAAAGGGGACAGGGGTTCCTACGAGCAGTACTTC. Its protein is CASSKGDRGSYEQYF.